The clone carrying this T cell receptor beta chain showed up many times. This record comes from a study of blood T cell repertoires in COVID-19. At the level of the study: Sites in the United States, Italy and Spain provided acute and convalescent COVID-19 samples. T cells, B-cell-depleted T cells, or PBMCs supplied cDNA or gDNA.

As handled by the study authors: The authors estimated nucleated cell counts from reference gene primer amplification. Assay used: immunoSEQ multiplex PCR; TCRdb lists only in-frame clones, some missing. The V and J calls and the clone size are those of that table, but D and trimming were determined from the DNA. This table holds 170,000 or so clones, roughly 83% found once. V dropped 2 bases and J dropped 0 bases, with 8 bases sitting between them. There are 16 residues in the CDR3. Looked up from germline, CDR1 is MRHNA and CDR2 is SNTAGT. Sequencing used peripheral blood. The TCR comes from a man aged 18 to 30 with active or convalescent COVID-19. The chain employs TRBV6-4 and TRBJ2-6; tentative D call: TRBD1 (6 bases). The CDR3 nucleotides read TGTGCCAGCAGTGACGGGACAAACTCTGGGGCCAACGTCCTGACTTTC. Translating gives CASSDGTNSGANVLTF.